The 17 T cell receptor beta chains below all came from one sample that was sequenced in a study of identical twins. From the 5' RACE reads, TCRdb called clonotypes with MiXCR, one entry per CDR3 protein. The sample has roughly 240,000 distinct CDR3 sequences; roughly 7% are singletons. The sample was also linked to a second study, of yellow fever vaccine responses in identical twins.

The sequenced sample consisted of memory (CD45RO+) T cells sorted from blood. These receptors were obtained from a woman aged 18-35 years in good health.

The table lists this clonotype with a few counts. V is TRBV3-1 and J is TRBJ1-1; tentatively, D is TRBD1 (6 bases). Germline-derived CDR1 and CDR2 are LGHDT and YNNKEL (reference sequence). The CDR3 length is 14 residues. Trimming stripped 4 bases from V and 1 base from J, with 10 bases between. The CDR3 protein is CASSRLGANTEAFF. CDR3 DNA sequence: TGTGCCAGCAGCCGCTTGGGGGCGAACACTGAAGCTTTCTTT. Based on the CDR3 plus reference TRBV3-1 and TRBJ1-1, the full variable domain is DTAVSQTPKYLVTQMGNDKSIKCEQNLGHDTMYWYKQDSKKFLKIMFSYNNKELIINETVPNRFSPKSPDKAHLNLHINSLELGDSAVYFCASSRLGANTEAFFGQGTRLTVV.

This clonotype was seen a handful of times. The chain uses TRBV19 and TRBJ1-2, with D possibly TRBD1 on 6 matching bases. The germline V gene has CDR1 LNHDA and CDR2 SQIVND (reference sequence). The CDR3 totals 15 residues. Trimming removed 3 bases from V and 0 bases from J, with 11 bases in between. The CDR3 is CASSMGAGTNYGYTF. The CDR3 bases are TGTGCCAGTAGTATGGGGGCAGGGACTAACTATGGCTACACCTTC.

The CDR3 nucleotides read TGTGCCAGCAGCTTAGGGGAGGCTCCCGGGGGCACAGATACGCAGTATTTT. Its protein is CASSLGEAPGGTDTQYF. V usage is TRBV7-9 and J usage is TRBJ2-3, with D perhaps TRBD2 (6 bases). Germline CDR1 SEHNR, CDR2 FQNEAQ (reference sequence). The CDR3 spans 17 residues. V lost 1 base and J 1 base, leaving 15 bases between the germline ends.

This clonotype was counted a few times. This chain links TRBV7-2 with TRBJ2-3; D not resolved. The CDR3 runs to 14 residues. V gave up 2 bases and J gave up 1 base, with 7 bases separating them. Germline lookup yields CDR1 SGHTA and CDR2 FQGNSA. CDR3 residues: CASSLQVGTDTQYF. The CDR3 nucleotides are TGTGCCAGCAGCTTACAAGTGGGCACAGATACGCAGTATTTT.

The V gene is TRBV6-1, the J gene TRBJ2-3, with D perhaps matching TRBD2 (6 bases). There are 16 residues in the CDR3. V shed 10 bases and J shed 6 bases, with 26 bases lying between them. Germline CDR1 and CDR2: MNHNS and SASEGT. The DNA for the CDR3 is TGTGCCACCCTGGGGAGGTATCCGTTGCAAATGGATACGCAGTATTTT. Encoded protein: CATLGRYPLQMDTQYF.

There are many counts of this clonotype. V is TRBV12-3 or TRBV12-4 and J is TRBJ1-2; D uncertain. Trimming took off 5 bases at V and 7 bases at J, with 23 bases between the two ends. The CDR3 loop spans 16 amino acids. CDR3 sequence (DNA): TGTGCCAGCAGTCGAACCGCAAGTCAGGTTTTCGGTGGCTACACCTTC. This encodes CASSRTASQVFGGYTF.

Concerning this clonotype: A read error may produce the germline difference seen at one junction end. This chain uses TRBV6-2 or TRBV6-3 with TRBJ2-5, with D hard to call. This CDR3 spans 14 amino acids. Germline CDR1 is MNHEY and CDR2 is SVGEGT. CDR3 amino acids: CASSHSLEVETQYF. The CDR3 DNA is TGTGCCAGCAGTCACTCTCTCGAGGTCGAGACCCAGTACTTC.

The chain uses TRBV4-1 and TRBJ1-1; 8 bases align to TRBD1. V lost 1 base and J lost 3; bases outside the gene matches: 7. Per germline, CDR1 MGHRA and CDR2 YSYEKL. CDR3 length: 16 residues. CDR3 nucleotide sequence: TGCGCCAGCAGCCAAGCCGGTGGCAGGGGGCACACTGAAGCTTTCTTT. Translation gives CASSQAGGRGHTEAFF.

This clonotype was observed a handful of times. The chain couples TRBV6-2 or TRBV6-3 to TRBJ2-7, with a weak D call TRBD1 (5 bases). CDR1 and CDR2 from the germline V gene are MNHEY and SVGEGT. The CDR3 covers 13 residues. V was shortened by 2 bases and J by 4 bases, with 9 bases between the two germline ends. The DNA of the CDR3 is TGTGCCAGCAGTTACGGGGCAGGTTACGAGCAGTACTTC. It translates to CASSYGAGYEQYF.

V usage is TRBV6-2 or TRBV6-3 and J usage is TRBJ1-2; D remains ambiguous. V dropped 7 bases and J dropped 1 base, with 16 bases sitting between them. This CDR3 spans 15 amino acids. CDR1 MNHEY and CDR2 SVGEGT come from the germline V gene. The CDR3 region has the DNA TGTGCCAGCACCAATCGGGGTTCGGTTAACTATGGCTACACCTTC. Its protein is CASTNRGSVNYGYTF.

This clonotype was recorded a few times. V is TRBV2 and J is TRBJ2-7; 11 bases match TRBD2. V lost 6 bases and J lost 12; bases outside the gene matches: 13. CDR1 is SNHLY and CDR2 is FYNNEI in the germline V gene. The CDR3 is 14 amino acids. Here the CDR3 DNA reads TGTGCCAGCAGCGGGGGGGGACTAGCGGAAAAATGGTACTTC. Translation: CASSGGGLAEKWYF.

This clonotype showed up many times. The chain carries TRBV5-1 and TRBJ1-1; weak D call: TRBD1 (6 bases). This CDR3 has 16 residues. V was pared by 4 bases and J by 5 bases, with 21 bases between. CDR1 is SGHRS and CDR2 is YFSETQ in the germline V gene. CDR3 sequence reads: CASSPGSGGGYTEAFF. The CDR3 DNA follows: TGCGCCAGCAGCCCCGGATCGGGGGGCGGATATACTGAAGCTTTCTTT.

In its sample, this clonotype was seen a few times. The gene calls are TRBV20-1 and TRBJ1-4; D not certain. The V end lost 5 bases, the J end lost 3 bases, and 7 bases lay between the germline ends. In germline, CDR1 is DFQATT, CDR2 SNEGSKA (reference sequence). The CDR3 is 12 residues long. The chain's CDR3 is CSAPGPNEKLFF. The CDR3 DNA reads as TGCAGTGCTCCCGGGCCTAATGAAAAACTGTTTTTT.

This clonotype appeared many times. V and J are TRBV7-3 and TRBJ2-1, with D uncertain. V lost 0 bases and J lost 4, with 13 bases in between. The length of the CDR3 is 16 residues. Germline CDR1 and CDR2: SGHTA and FQGTGA. The CDR3 bases are TGTGCCAGCAGCTTAACGCTGGCGGACGGATACAATGAGCAGTTCTTC. Amino acids: CASSLTLADGYNEQFF.

Many counts were recorded for this clonotype. J is TRBJ2-5 and V is TRBV6-6, with D perhaps TRBD2 (5 bases). The CDR3 contains 13 residues. Trimming took off 2 bases at V and 4 bases at J, with 8 bases between the two ends. The V gene's germline CDR1 is MNHNY and CDR2 SVGAGI (reference sequence). CDR3 nucleotide sequence: TGTGCCAGCAGTTACAGAGGAGGAGAGACCCAGTACTTC. It translates to CASSYRGGETQYF.

This clonotype appeared a few times. For the CDR3, the DNA is TGTGCCAGCAGTTCCCTTGATGGGGGGTTTCTAAATGAGCAGTTCTTC. Its translation is CASSSLDGGFLNEQFF. The chain employs TRBV28 and TRBJ2-1; D perhaps matches TRBD2 (6 bases). The CDR3 covers 16 residues. Germline V lookup: CDR1 MDHEN, CDR2 SYDVKM. Trimming shortened V by 4 bases and J by 7 bases, and 20 bases separated the two germline ends.

The CDR3 coding sequence is TGCGCCAGCAGCCACGGACTAGCGGGAGGTAACACCGGGGAGCTGTTTTTT. Translation: CASSHGLAGGNTGELFF. The chain employs TRBV5-1 and TRBJ2-2; 14 bases are shared with TRBD2. CDR1 SGHRS and CDR2 YFSETQ come from the germline V gene. V dropped 4 bases and J dropped 2; count of bases not matched to a gene: 4. The CDR3 extends over 17 amino acids.